This T cell receptor (beta chain) was sequenced during a study of blood T cell repertoires in COVID-19. Across the study: The United States, Italy and Spain supplied acute and convalescent COVID-19 samples. PBMCs, B-cell-depleted T cells, or T cells were the source of the cDNA or gDNA that made up the material.

Original processing notes: Estimates of nucleated cell counts were drawn from the amplification of reference gene primers. Sequencing was performed with immunoSEQ multiplex PCR; in TCRdb, only in-frame clones are kept and a portion is missing. V, J and clone size reflect that table, while D and trimming were determined from the DNA. Of tens of thousands of clones in the sample, around 80% were seen once. Worth noting for this clone: Compared with germline, one end of the junction differs, possibly owing to a read error.

There are 14 residues in the CDR3. Germline loops: CDR1 SGHKS, CDR2 YYEKEE (reference sequence). Source material: peripheral blood. V and J are TRBV5-5 and TRBJ2-7; no reliable D call. The sequence was obtained from a man aged 60 to 75 with acute or convalescent COVID-19. The CDR3 protein is CACSPIPSSYEQYF. As DNA, the CDR3 is TGTGCCTGCAGCCCCATTCCGAGCTCCTACGAGCAGTACTTC.